This T cell receptor beta chain was documented in a study of T-cell reconstitution after alpha-beta-depleted transplantation in children. Study-level results: Reportedly, only several hundred clones from non-depleted graft cells drove alpha-beta T-cell counts at about two months. Among T cells one year after transplant, newly produced cells accounted for most counts and diversity.

This clonotype showed up many times. The antigen is not known. The CDR3 has 12 amino acids. The ends were cut back, 3 bases at V and 8 bases at J, with 10 bases in the middle. Molecular barcoding with unique molecular identifiers was used for the TCRbeta library. TCRdb processed the PCR reads anew with MiXCR; each CDR3 protein has one entry. Among approximately 500,000 distinct CDR3 sequences listed, roughly a tenth were seen once. The chain links TRBV12-3 or TRBV12-4 to TRBJ1-2; TRBD1 might be the D (5 bases). This sample comprised PBMCs, obtained before TCRalphabeta/CD19-depleted stem cell transplant. The source is a child aged 2-15 years with inherited bone marrow failure, due to receive a stem cell transplant. The CDR3 sequence is CASSLGQGGYTF. In DNA, the CDR3 is TGTGCCAGCAGTTTGGGCCAGGGAGGCTACACCTTC.